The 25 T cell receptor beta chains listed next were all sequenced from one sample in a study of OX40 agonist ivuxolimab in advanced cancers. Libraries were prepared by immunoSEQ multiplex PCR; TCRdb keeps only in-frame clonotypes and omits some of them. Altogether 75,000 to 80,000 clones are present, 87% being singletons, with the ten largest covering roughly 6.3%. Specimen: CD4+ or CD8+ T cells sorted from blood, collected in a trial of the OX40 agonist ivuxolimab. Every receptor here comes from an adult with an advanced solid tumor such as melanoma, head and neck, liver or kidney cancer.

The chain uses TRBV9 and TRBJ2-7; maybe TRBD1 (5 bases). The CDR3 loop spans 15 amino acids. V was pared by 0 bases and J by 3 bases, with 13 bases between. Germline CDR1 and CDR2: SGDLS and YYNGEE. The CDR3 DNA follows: TGTGCCAGCAGCGTAGGGCCAGGGATTATCTACGAGCAGTACTTC. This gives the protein CASSVGPGIIYEQYF.

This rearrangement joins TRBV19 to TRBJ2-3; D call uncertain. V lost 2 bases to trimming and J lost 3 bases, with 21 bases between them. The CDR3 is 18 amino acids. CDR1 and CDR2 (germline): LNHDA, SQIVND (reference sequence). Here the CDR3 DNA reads TGTGCCAGTAGTATAACCTTAATCACCCGGAGTGGGACAGATACGCAGTATTTT. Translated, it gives CASSITLITRSGTDTQYF.

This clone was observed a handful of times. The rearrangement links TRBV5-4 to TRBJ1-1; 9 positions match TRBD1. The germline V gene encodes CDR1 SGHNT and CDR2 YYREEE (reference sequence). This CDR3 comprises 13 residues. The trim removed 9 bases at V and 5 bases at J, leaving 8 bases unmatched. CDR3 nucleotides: TGTGCCACTGGACAGGGGCAAAGGACTGAAGCTTTCTTT. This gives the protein CATGQGQRTEAFF.

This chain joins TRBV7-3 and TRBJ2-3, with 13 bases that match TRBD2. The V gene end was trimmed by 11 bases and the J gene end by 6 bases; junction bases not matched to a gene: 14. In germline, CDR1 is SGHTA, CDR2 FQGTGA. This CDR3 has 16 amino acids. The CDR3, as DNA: TGTGCCCATAGCCGGACTAGCGGGGGAATAGGGGATACGCAGTATTTT. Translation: CAHSRTSGGIGDTQYF.

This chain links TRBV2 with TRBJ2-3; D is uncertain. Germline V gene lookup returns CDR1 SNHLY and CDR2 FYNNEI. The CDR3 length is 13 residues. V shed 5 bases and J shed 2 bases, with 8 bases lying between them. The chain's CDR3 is CASSPAFTDTQYF. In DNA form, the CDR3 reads TGTGCCAGCAGTCCGGCCTTCACAGATACGCAGTATTTT.

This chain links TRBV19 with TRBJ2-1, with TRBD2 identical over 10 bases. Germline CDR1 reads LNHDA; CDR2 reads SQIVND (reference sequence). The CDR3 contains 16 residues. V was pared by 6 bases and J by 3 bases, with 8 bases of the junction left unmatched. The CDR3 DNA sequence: TGTGCCAGTAGCGTACTAGCGGGAATAGGCTACAATGAGCAGTTCTTC. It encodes CASSVLAGIGYNEQFF. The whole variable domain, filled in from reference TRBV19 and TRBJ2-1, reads DGGITQSPKYLFRKEGQNVTLSCEQNLNHDAMYWYRQDPGQGLRLIYYSQIVNDFQKGDIAEGYSVSREKKESFPLTVTSAQKNPTAFYLCASSVLAGIGYNEQFFGPGTRLTVL.

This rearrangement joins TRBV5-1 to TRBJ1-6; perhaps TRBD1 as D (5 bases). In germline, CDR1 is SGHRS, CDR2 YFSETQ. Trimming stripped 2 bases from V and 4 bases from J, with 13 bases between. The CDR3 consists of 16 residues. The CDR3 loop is CASSFAGPSYNSPLHF. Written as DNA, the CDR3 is TGCGCCAGCAGCTTCGCAGGGCCTTCTTATAATTCACCCCTCCACTTT.

CDR3 sequence: CASSYSGRQGVYGYTF. CDR3 nucleotide sequence: TGTGCCAGCAGTTACTCAGGGAGACAGGGAGTCTATGGCTACACCTTC. This chain links TRBV6-5 with TRBJ1-2; the match to TRBD1 covers 7 bases. The germline V gene encodes CDR1 MNHEY and CDR2 SVGAGI. V lost 0 bases and J lost 4; bases outside the gene matches: 8. The CDR3 consists of 16 residues.

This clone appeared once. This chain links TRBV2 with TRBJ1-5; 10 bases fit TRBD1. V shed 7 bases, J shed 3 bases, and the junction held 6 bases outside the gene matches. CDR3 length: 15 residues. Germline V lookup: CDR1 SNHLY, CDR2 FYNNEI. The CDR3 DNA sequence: TGTGCCAGCACCGGGGACAGGGGATTCAATCAGCCCCAGCATTTT. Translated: CASTGDRGFNQPQHF.

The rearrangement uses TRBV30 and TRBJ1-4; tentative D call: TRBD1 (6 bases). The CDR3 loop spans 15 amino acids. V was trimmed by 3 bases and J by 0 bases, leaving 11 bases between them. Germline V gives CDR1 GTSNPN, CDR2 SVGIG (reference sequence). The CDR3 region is CAWSTGSATNEKLFF. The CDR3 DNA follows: TGTGCCTGGAGCACAGGGTCAGCAACTAATGAAAAACTGTTTTTT.

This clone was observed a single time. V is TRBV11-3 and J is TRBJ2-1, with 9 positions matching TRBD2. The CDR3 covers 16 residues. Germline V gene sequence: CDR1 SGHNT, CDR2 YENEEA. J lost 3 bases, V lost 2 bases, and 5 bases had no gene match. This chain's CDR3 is CASSLFGGRDYNEQFF. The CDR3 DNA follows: TGTGCCAGCAGCTTATTTGGCGGGAGGGACTACAATGAGCAGTTCTTC.

In DNA form, the CDR3 reads TGTGCCAGCAGCTTGGATTCACCCCTCCACTTT. Encoded protein: CASSLDSPLHF. The chain recombines TRBV7-9 with TRBJ1-6; D unresolved. V was cut by 3 bases and J by 8 bases, with 2 bases left in between. This CDR3 is built from 11 residues. CDR1 is SEHNR, CDR2 FQNEAQ, per germline (reference sequence).

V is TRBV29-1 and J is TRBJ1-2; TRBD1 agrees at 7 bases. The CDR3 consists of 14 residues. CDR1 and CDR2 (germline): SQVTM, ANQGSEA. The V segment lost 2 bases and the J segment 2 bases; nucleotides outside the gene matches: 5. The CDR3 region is CSVERATGNYGYTF. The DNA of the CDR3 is TGCAGCGTTGAAAGGGCGACAGGGAACTATGGCTACACCTTC.

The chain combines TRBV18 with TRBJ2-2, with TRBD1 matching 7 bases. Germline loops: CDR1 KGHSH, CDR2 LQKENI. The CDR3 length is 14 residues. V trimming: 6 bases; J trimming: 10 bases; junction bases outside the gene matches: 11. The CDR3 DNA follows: TGTGCCAGCTCGACGACCGGGACAGCCACGGAGCTGTTTTTT. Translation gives CASSTTGTATELFF.

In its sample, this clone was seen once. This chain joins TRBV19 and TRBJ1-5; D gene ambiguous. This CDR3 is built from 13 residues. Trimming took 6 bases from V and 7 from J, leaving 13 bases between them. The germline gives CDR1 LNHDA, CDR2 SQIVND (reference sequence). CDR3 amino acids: CASSPSRQQPQHF. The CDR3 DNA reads TGTGCCAGTAGCCCTTCCAGGCAGCAGCCCCAGCATTTT.

CDR3 DNA sequence: TGTGCCAGCAGTGAAAGTAGGGGGGATGAAAAACTGTTTTTT. This translates into CASSESRGDEKLFF. This rearrangement joins TRBV2 to TRBJ1-4; TRBD1 might be the D (6 bases). CDR3 length: 14 residues. The germline V gene encodes CDR1 SNHLY and CDR2 FYNNEI. Trimming removed 2 bases from V and 6 bases from J, with 10 bases in between.

CDR3 DNA sequence: TGTGCCAGTGCTTGGGGGGGAAATCAGCCCCAGCATTTT. This translates into CASAWGGNQPQHF. This chain connects TRBV7-2 to TRBJ1-5; tentative D call: TRBD1 (5 bases). CDR1 and CDR2 (germline): SGHTA, FQGNSA. The CDR3 length is 13 residues. Trimming stripped 9 bases from V and 4 bases from J, with 13 bases between.

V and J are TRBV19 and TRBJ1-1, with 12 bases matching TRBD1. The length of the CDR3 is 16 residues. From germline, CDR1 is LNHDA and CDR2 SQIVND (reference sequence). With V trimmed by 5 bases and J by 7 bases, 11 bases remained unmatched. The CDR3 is CASSPRSGTGGGEAFF. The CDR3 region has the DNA TGTGCCAGTAGTCCGAGATCCGGGACAGGGGGCGGTGAAGCTTTCTTT.

The CDR3 nucleotides are TGTGCCAGCAGTGAAGCCCAACGCGCAATGTGGCAGCACACTGAAGCTTTCTTT. It specifies CASSEAQRAMWQHTEAFF. This sequence joins TRBV6-1 and TRBJ1-1, with D hard to call. V lost 0 bases and J lost 3, with 20 bases in between. Germline assignment: CDR1 MNHNS and CDR2 SASEGT. The CDR3 runs to 18 residues.

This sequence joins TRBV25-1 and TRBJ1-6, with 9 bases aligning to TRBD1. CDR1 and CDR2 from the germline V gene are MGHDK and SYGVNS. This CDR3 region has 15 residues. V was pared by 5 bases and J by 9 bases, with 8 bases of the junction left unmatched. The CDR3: CASSHSGTGLSPLHF. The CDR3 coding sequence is TGTGCCAGCAGTCATTCCGGGACAGGGCTTTCACCCCTCCACTTT. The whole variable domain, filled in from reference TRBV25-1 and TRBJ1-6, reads EADIYQTPRYLVIGTGKKITLECSQTMGHDKMYWYQQDPGMELHLIHYSYGVNSTEKGDLSSESTVSRIRTEHFPLTLESARPSHTSQYLCASSHSGTGLSPLHFGNGTRLTVT.

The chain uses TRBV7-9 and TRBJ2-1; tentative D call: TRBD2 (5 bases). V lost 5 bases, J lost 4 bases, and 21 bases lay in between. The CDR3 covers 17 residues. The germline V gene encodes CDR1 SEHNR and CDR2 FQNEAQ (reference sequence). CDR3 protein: CASSDPRTGYDYNEQFF. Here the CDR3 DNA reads TGTGCCAGCAGCGATCCTCGGACTGGCTACGATTACAATGAGCAGTTCTTC.

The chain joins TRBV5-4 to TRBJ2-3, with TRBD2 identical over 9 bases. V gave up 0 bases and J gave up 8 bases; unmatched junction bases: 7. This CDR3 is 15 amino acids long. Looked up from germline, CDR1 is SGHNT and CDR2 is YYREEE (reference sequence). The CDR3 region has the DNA TGTGCCAGCAGCTTGGCGGCTAGCGGGGAACGTACGCAGTATTTT. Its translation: CASSLAASGERTQYF.

The CDR3 loop reads CASSPRGQGSTDTQYF. The CDR3 nucleotides are TGTGCCAGCTCACCAAGAGGACAGGGTAGCACAGATACGCAGTATTTT. The chain is built from TRBV18 and TRBJ2-3, with TRBD1 matching over 8 bases. V dropped 2 bases and J dropped 0; count of bases not matched to a gene: 4. This CDR3 region has 16 residues. Germline V gives CDR1 KGHSH, CDR2 LQKENI.

CDR3 nucleotides: TGCGCCAGCAGTGAGTCAAGAGGGGGAGAAGCTTTCTTT. It encodes CASSESRGGEAFF. The chain employs TRBV10-1 and TRBJ1-1, with TRBD1 as a possible D gene (6 bases). Germline CDR1 and CDR2: WNHNN and SYGVQD (reference sequence). This CDR3 has 13 residues. The germline V and J ends were trimmed by 0 bases and 8 bases, with 10 bases remaining between them.

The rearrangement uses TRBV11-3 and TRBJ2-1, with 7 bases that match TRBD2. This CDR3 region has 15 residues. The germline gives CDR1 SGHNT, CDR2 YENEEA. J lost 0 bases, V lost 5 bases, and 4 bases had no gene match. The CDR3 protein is CASSPSGNSYNEQFF. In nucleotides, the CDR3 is TGTGCCAGCAGCCCCAGCGGGAACTCCTACAATGAGCAGTTCTTC.